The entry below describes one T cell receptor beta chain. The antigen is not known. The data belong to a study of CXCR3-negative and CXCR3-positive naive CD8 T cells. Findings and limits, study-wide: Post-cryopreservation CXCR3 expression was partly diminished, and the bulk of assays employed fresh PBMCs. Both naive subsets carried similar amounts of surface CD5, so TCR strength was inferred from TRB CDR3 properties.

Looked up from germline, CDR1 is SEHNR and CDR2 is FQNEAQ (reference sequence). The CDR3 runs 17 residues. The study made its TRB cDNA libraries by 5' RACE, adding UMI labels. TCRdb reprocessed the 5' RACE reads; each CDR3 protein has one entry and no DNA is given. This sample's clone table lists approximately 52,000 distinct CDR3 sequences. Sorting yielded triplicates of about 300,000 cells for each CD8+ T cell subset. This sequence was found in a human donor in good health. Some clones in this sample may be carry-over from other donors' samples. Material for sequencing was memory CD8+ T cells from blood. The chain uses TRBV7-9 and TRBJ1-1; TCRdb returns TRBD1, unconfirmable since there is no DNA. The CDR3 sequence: CASSSTDTPPITTEAFF.